This T cell receptor (beta chain) stems from a study of cytotoxic CD8 clonotypes in ibrutinib-treated CLL (dated by TCRdb to the early 2020s). A note on the overall study: In this cohort, around 15 patients were treatment-naive and approximately 10 were relapsed/refractory, while around 18 had unmutated IGHV. Partial responses were observed in some 24 patients and complete responses in 2; after a median follow-up of around 68 months, remission was maintained in approximately 14 patients and progression was observed in approximately twelve. The response samples were drawn at a median of 12 months into treatment, with a range of about 6 to 40 months. An average of about 250,000 productive templates and tens of thousands of productive rearrangements was obtained per sample. Longitudinal samples were obtainable from about 30% of the roughly 86 participants in the trial. Cryopreserved peripheral blood mononuclear cells were collected before treatment, at response, and at either disease progression or sustained remission. Paper-wide results and their limitations: Sampling times were not matched between patients in sustained remission and patients whose disease was progressing, and lymph node repertoires were not examined. Baseline clonality exceeded that of age-matched healthy donors and correlated strongly with circulating CD8+ T-cell counts. Public clonotypes were rare and either shrank or stayed stable during treatment, and the rise in clonality at ibrutinib response reflected expansion of private clonotypes. At ibrutinib response clonality went up, during sustained remission it held steady, and at progression it dropped back toward baseline.

A MiSeq instrument was used for deep resolution sequencing, which targeted depths ranging from 1 in 1 million up to 1 in 200,000 T cells, with coverage averaging 10x for each clonotype. The immunoSEQ hsTCRB Kit was used to generate the TCR beta libraries. The study's own analysis went as follows. Data were analyzed with ImmunoSEQ Data Assistant and ImmunoSEQ Analyzer, with V, D and J genes assigned per IMGT definitions. Clonality was computed as one minus normalized Shannon entropy of productive rearrangement frequencies, ranging from 0 to 1. Public clonotype analysis was restricted to overrepresented clonotypes comprising at least 0.05% of each patient's repertoire. Repertoires from some twelve age-matched healthy donors in immuneACCESS were used as clonality controls. TCRdb stores this immuneACCESS table with in-frame sequences only. Part of the clones is absent; in the studies checked, under half of the shortfall reflects unresolved V genes, and no reason is known for the rest. The V and J calls and the clone size are those of that table, but D and trimming were determined from the DNA. For this sample the table gives about 310,000 clones, of which about 80% were detected only once. Over 5.5% of the sample lies in the top ten.

In the germline V gene (reference sequence), CDR1 corresponds to DFQATT and CDR2 to SNEGSKA. The CDR3 runs 11 residues from the cysteine to the phenylalanine. Just the 33-base CDR3 DNA is kept, in frame starting at base 1. V lost 8 bases and J lost 4 bases; the stretch between them is 11 bases long. This clone has a handful of counts. The antigen it recognizes is unknown. No base quality values were provided; no much bigger clone lies one nucleotide off. For TCR beta library preparation, 1.5 to 2 micrograms of genomic DNA were extracted from the cryopreserved PBMCs. Longitudinal blood samples from CLL patients on ibrutinib monotherapy underwent high-throughput TCR beta sequencing. The patients were enrolled in a single-center, open-label phase 2 trial of ibrutinib monotherapy.

This chain joins TRBV20-1 to TRBJ1-2, with no reliable assignment of the D segment. The origin of this receptor is a human donor with chronic lymphocytic leukemia. Sequencing was performed on PBMCs, taken before ibrutinib treatment. The CDR3 has the sequence CSTQILYGYTF. The sequenced DNA is TGCAGTACCCAGATCCTCTATGGCTACACCTTC.